This T cell receptor beta chain was captured in a study of CD8+CD57+ T cells in acquired aplastic anemia. This clonotype was counted a single time. Its antigen is currently unknown. Overall study results and limits: About 30 CD8+ CDR3 sequences occurred in both the patients and the controls.

An expansion of CD8+CD57+ cells by flow cytometry had been shown in patients chosen for sequencing. This CDR3 has 15 amino acids. Trimming cost V 6 bases and J 0 bases; bases outside gene matches: 4. CDR1 is SNHLY, CDR2 FYNNEI, per germline. Profiles of TCR beta VDJ and CDR3 were generated from a genomic DNA template. TCRdb used MiXCR to reprocess the reads, holding one entry per CDR3 protein. The sample yields 75,000 to 80,000 distinct CDR3 sequences, 70% seen once. What was sequenced was sorted CD4+, CD8+, or CD8+CD57+ T cells (not recorded which) from PBMCs. This rearrangement joins TRBV2 to TRBJ2-2; 7 nucleotides match TRBD1. This TCR was recovered from a human donor with aplastic anemia. The CDR3 DNA sequence: TGTGCCAGCAGGAAGGACAGGACGAACACCGGGGAGCTGTTTTTT. Amino acids: CASRKDRTNTGELFF.